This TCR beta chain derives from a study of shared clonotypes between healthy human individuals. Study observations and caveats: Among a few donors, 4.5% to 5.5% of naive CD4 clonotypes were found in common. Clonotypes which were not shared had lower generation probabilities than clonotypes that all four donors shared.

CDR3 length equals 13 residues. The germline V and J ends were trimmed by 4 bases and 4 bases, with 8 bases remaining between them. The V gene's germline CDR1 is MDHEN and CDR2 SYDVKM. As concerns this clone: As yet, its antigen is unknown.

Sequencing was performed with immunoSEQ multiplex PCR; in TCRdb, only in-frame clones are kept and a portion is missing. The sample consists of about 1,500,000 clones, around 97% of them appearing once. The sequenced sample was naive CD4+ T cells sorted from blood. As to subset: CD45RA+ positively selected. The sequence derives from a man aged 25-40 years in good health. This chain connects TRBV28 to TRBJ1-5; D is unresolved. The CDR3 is CASSSGLNQPQHF. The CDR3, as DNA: TGTGCCAGCAGTTCTGGGCTTAATCAGCCCCAGCATTTT.